What follows are 14 T cell receptor beta chains derived from one specimen sequenced in a study of blood T cell repertoires in COVID-19. The assay was immunoSEQ multiplex PCR, and TCRdb's table has in-frame clones only and misses some. The sample shows over 90,000 clones, about 89% of them seen only once. The specimen was peripheral blood. Source of these receptors: a human donor in a cohort sampled during active COVID-19.

J is TRBJ1-5 and V is TRBV6-2 or TRBV6-3; 9 bases fit TRBD1. V lost 6 bases to trimming and J lost 5 bases; unmatched junction nucleotides: 14. This CDR3 has 17 residues. Per the germline V gene, CDR1 is MNHEY and CDR2 is SVGEGT. In nucleotides, the CDR3 is TGTGCCAGCAGCCCTGGGACAGGGCTCGTTAGGGATCAGCCCCAGCATTTT. Translated: CASSPGTGLVRDQPQHF.

The genes are TRBV9 and TRBJ1-2; no clear D. CDR1 and CDR2 (germline): SGDLS, YYNGEE. Trimming took off 0 bases at V and 9 bases at J, with 15 bases between the two ends. The length of the CDR3 is 14 residues. The CDR3 protein is CASSVGAVADSYTF. The CDR3 DNA follows: TGTGCCAGCAGCGTAGGGGCTGTGGCCGATAGCTACACCTTC.

This chain joins TRBV28 and TRBJ1-1; 8 bases are shared with TRBD1. The CDR3 extends over 20 amino acids. V dropped 7 bases and J dropped 0; count of bases not matched to a gene: 22. CDR1 is MDHEN and CDR2 is SYDVKM in the germline V gene. CDR3 region: CASNPPGQGATIRLNTEAFF. Written as DNA, the CDR3 is TGTGCCAGCAACCCCCCCGGTCAGGGGGCGACCATACGACTGAACACTGAAGCTTTCTTT.

The CDR3 loop reads CASSQGGTDTQYF. The CDR3 nucleotides are TGTGCCAGCAGCCAAGGCGGCACAGATACGCAGTATTTT. The gene calls are TRBV3-1 (or the pseudogene TRBV3-2) and TRBJ2-3; D gene uncertain. The CDR3 extends over 13 amino acids. V dropped 1 base and J dropped 1 base, with 3 bases sitting between them. CDR1 LGHDT and CDR2 YNNKEL come from the germline V gene (reference sequence).

The chain recombines TRBV19 with TRBJ1-2; 11 nucleotides match TRBD1. Trimming took 8 bases from V and 7 from J; bases not matched to a gene: 9. CDR1 is LNHDA and CDR2 is SQIVND in the germline V gene (reference sequence). The CDR3 totals 14 residues. CDR3 amino acids: CASGRTGGASGYTF. Written as DNA, the CDR3 is TGTGCCAGTGGCCGGACAGGGGGCGCTTCTGGCTACACCTTC.

The chain uses TRBV5-3 and TRBJ1-5; D gene ambiguous. TRBV5-3 is classed as an ORF, of uncertain function. There are 20 residues in the CDR3. Between the trimmed V and J ends, which lost 0 bases and 0 bases, there was a span of 22 bases. CDR3 DNA: TGTGCCAGAAGCTTGGAATCCGACTCATTCCCAAAGTATAGCAATCAGCCCCAGCATTTT. This codes for CARSLESDSFPKYSNQPQHF.

V and J are TRBV5-1 and TRBJ1-5; 7 bases agree with TRBD1. Trimming at V came to 0 bases and at J to 7 bases, leaving 4 bases not matched to a gene. CDR3 length equals 14 residues. Looked up from germline, CDR1 is SGHRS and CDR2 is YFSETQ. The CDR3 protein is CASSLGGGGQPQHF. CDR3 DNA: TGCGCCAGCAGCTTGGGAGGGGGCGGGCAGCCCCAGCATTTT.

This chain joins TRBV6-5 and TRBJ2-7; 7 bases match TRBD2. Per the germline V gene, CDR1 is MNHEY and CDR2 is SVGAGI. After removal of 5 bases from V and 4 bases from J, the junction contained 8 bases not matched to a gene. This CDR3 contains 14 residues. DNA for the CDR3: TGTGCCAGCAGTCGGGGGGATCGGCGGTACGAGCAGTACTTC. This encodes CASSRGDRRYEQYF.

This clone was seen only a few times. The chain has TRBV30 and TRBJ1-2; D gene unclear. The CDR3 spans 12 residues. The V and J ends lost 2 bases and 4 bases respectively, with 8 bases between them. In germline, CDR1 is GTSNPN, CDR2 SVGIG (reference sequence). The CDR3 loop reads CAWSQAAYGYTF. CDR3 sequence (DNA): TGTGCCTGGAGTCAGGCAGCCTATGGCTACACCTTC.

This sequence joins TRBV3-1 (or the pseudogene TRBV3-2) and TRBJ2-4; 7 bases are a match to TRBD1. The V and J ends lost 4 bases and 2 bases, in that order; junction bases with no gene match: 2. The germline CDR1 and CDR2 sequences are LGHDT and YNNKEL (reference sequence). The CDR3 is made up of 14 amino acids. The CDR3 spells CASSLQGSKNIQYF. CDR3 sequence (DNA): TGTGCCAGCAGCCTACAGGGGTCCAAAAACATTCAGTACTTC.

This clone has just a few counts. The chain is built from TRBV5-4 and TRBJ1-2; 9 nucleotides agree with TRBD1. Germline-derived CDR1 and CDR2 are SGHNT and YYREEE (reference sequence). V was clipped by 5 bases and J by 2 bases; unmatched bases: 4. This CDR3 is built from 14 residues. CDR3 sequence reads: CASSTGQGNYGYTF. CDR3 bases: TGTGCCAGCAGTACCGGACAGGGGAACTATGGCTACACCTTC.

V usage is TRBV7-8 and J usage is TRBJ1-3; 11 positions match TRBD1. This CDR3 is built from 17 residues. V trimming: 4 bases; J trimming: 4 bases; junction bases outside the gene matches: 9. CDR1 and CDR2 from the germline V gene are SGHVS and FQNEAQ. DNA for the CDR3: TGTGCCAGCAGCTGGACAGGGGGCGTATATACAGGAAACACCATATATTTT. Its translation is CASSWTGGVYTGNTIYF.

J is TRBJ1-3 and V is TRBV2, with unresolved D. Per the germline V gene, CDR1 is SNHLY and CDR2 is FYNNEI. Trimming removed 7 bases from V and 0 bases from J, with 13 bases in between. The CDR3 loop spans 15 amino acids. CDR3 residues: CASIQEMSSGNTIYF. In DNA, the CDR3 is TGTGCCAGCATCCAGGAAATGTCCTCTGGAAACACCATATATTTT.

This sequence joins TRBV7-2 and TRBJ2-1, with D possibly matching TRBD2 (6 bases). The CDR3 is 12 amino acids. Germline-derived CDR1 and CDR2 are SGHTA and FQGNSA. V was trimmed by 4 bases and J by 12 bases, leaving 13 bases between them. Here the CDR3 reads CASSSGTVVQFF. For the CDR3, the DNA is TGTGCCAGCAGCTCCGGGACTGTTGTGCAGTTCTTC.